These 10 T cell receptor beta chains came from one sample sequenced in a study of shared clonotypes between healthy human individuals. Here immunoSEQ multiplex PCR was the method, and the copy in TCRdb shows in-frame clones only, minus some. The repertoire holds 2 million to 2.5 million clones, with about nine tenths as singletons. Sequenced sample: naive CD4+ T cells from PBMCs. Specified subset: CD45RA+ positively selected. These receptor sequences come from a man between 18 and 29 years old in good health. Some clones in this sample may be carry-over from other donors' samples.

The V and J genes are TRBV5-1 and TRBJ1-5; D not resolved. Trimming took off 0 bases at V and 4 bases at J, with 11 bases between the two ends. The CDR3 sequence is 15 residues long. CDR1 and CDR2 (germline): SGHRS, YFSETQ. Here the CDR3 reads CASSLGDTDNQPQHF. The CDR3, as DNA: TGCGCCAGCAGCTTGGGTGACACCGATAATCAGCCCCAGCATTTT.

This chain joins TRBV5-6 and TRBJ2-7; no clear D gene. Germline CDR1 is SGHDT and CDR2 is YYEEEE. CDR3 size: 14 residues. Trimming took 0 bases from V and 0 from J, leaving 7 bases between them. The CDR3 here is CASSLVRSSYEQYF. In DNA, the CDR3 is TGTGCCAGCAGCTTGGTCCGGAGCTCCTACGAGCAGTACTTC.

The gene calls are TRBV5-1 and TRBJ2-7; maybe TRBD1 (6 bases). CDR1 and CDR2 (germline): SGHRS, YFSETQ. Between the trimmed V and J ends, which lost 3 bases and 4 bases, there was a span of 17 bases. CDR3 length: 15 amino acids. The CDR3 loop is CASSSPTTGWYEQYF. The CDR3, as DNA: TGCGCCAGCAGCTCCCCAACAACAGGGTGGTACGAGCAGTACTTC.

V is TRBV5-1 and J is TRBJ2-2, with D possibly TRBD2 on 5 matching bases. Looked up from germline, CDR1 is SGHRS and CDR2 is YFSETQ. CDR3 length: 15 residues. With 2 bases removed from V and 6 bases from J, the gap between germline ends came to 14 bases. The CDR3 region has the DNA TGCGCCAGCAGCTTCCCCTTAGGGAGTCCCGGGGAGCTGTTTTTT. Translation: CASSFPLGSPGELFF.

This clone was detected only once. The chain's CDR3 is CASSTRDRGDEQYF. The CDR3 DNA is TGTGCCAGCAGTACCCGGGACAGGGGTGACGAGCAGTACTTC. This sequence joins TRBV7-2 and TRBJ2-7, with 10 bases that match TRBD1. This CDR3 is built from 14 residues. Losses at the gene ends were 6 bases for V and 5 bases for J; bases not matched to a gene: 7. CDR1 is SGHTA and CDR2 is FQGNSA in the germline V gene.

Note on this clone: Other DNA sequences in this sample translate to the same CDR3. The chain joins TRBV5-1 to TRBJ2-7; D perhaps matches TRBD2 (5 bases). The CDR3 is 12 amino acids. CDR1 is SGHRS, CDR2 YFSETQ, per germline. With 5 bases removed from V and 1 base from J, the gap between germline ends came to 7 bases. CDR3 loop: CASRRDSYEQYF. CDR3 DNA: TGCGCCAGCAGGAGGGATTCCTACGAGCAGTACTTC.

On this clone itself: The sample carries other DNA sequences with the same CDR3. This chain links TRBV5-1 with TRBJ2-3; 7 bases are shared with TRBD1. The CDR3 runs to 14 residues. From germline, CDR1 is SGHRS and CDR2 YFSETQ. The ends lost 5 bases at V and 1 base at J; junction bases unmatched: 4. CDR3: CASSFGQGTDTQYF. The CDR3 DNA reads TGCGCCAGCAGTTTTGGACAGGGCACAGATACGCAGTATTTT.

The chain is built from TRBV4-2 and TRBJ2-3; D call uncertain. The V gene's germline CDR1 is LGHNA and CDR2 YNFKEQ. There are 12 residues in the CDR3. Trimming took 1 base from V and 9 from J, leaving 8 bases between them. Here the CDR3 DNA reads TGTGCCAGCAGCCAAGTCACCCAAACGCAGTATTTT. Residues: CASSQVTQTQYF.

This clone was counted a few times. The V and J genes are TRBV15 and TRBJ1-1; unclear D gene. The V and J ends lost 0 bases and 5 bases respectively, with 16 bases between them. This CDR3 is built from 16 residues. Germline CDR1 is LNHNV and CDR2 is YYDKDF (reference sequence). The CDR3 bases are TGTGCCACCAGCAGAGATACGGTCGGGCGAGGGACTGAAGCTTTCTTT. Its protein product is CATSRDTVGRGTEAFF. The whole variable domain, remainder taken from reference TRBV15 and TRBJ1-1, is DAMVIQNPRYQVTQFGKPVTLSCSQTLNHNVMYWYQQKSSQAPKLLFHYYDKDFNNEADTPDNFQSRRPNTSFCFLDIRSPGLGDTAMYLCATSRDTVGRGTEAFFGQGTRLTVV.

This chain links TRBV6-6 with TRBJ2-5, with a weak D call TRBD2 (6 bases). Germline CDR1 reads MNHNY; CDR2 reads SVGAGI (reference sequence). V was shortened by 5 bases and J by 0 bases, with 10 bases between the two germline ends. This CDR3 is built from 14 residues. CDR3 coding DNA: TGTGCCAGCAGTCGGGAGTTGTACCAAGAGACCCAGTACTTC. Protein sequence: CASSRELYQETQYF.